The 22 T cell receptor beta chains presented below share a single source sample, sequenced in a study of regulatory T cells in long-lasting Graves disease. Time point given: newly diagnosed GD, antithyroid drugs for less than 3 months. The TCR library used RNA extracted from PBMCs. Library construction for TCR beta used iRepertoire HTBI primers and Arm-PCR of CDR3 regions. TCRdb reprocessed the multiplex PCR reads via MiXCR and lists one record per CDR3 protein. The sample has 320,000 or so distinct CDR3 sequences, over 15% seen once. Sample: peripheral blood mononuclear cells (PBMCs), taken at new diagnosis, from a patient treated with antithyroid drugs. These receptors originate from a female donor with Graves disease.

This clonotype was counted at least ten times. The chain couples TRBV28 to TRBJ1-1, with no clear D. The V end lost 0 bases, the J end lost 4 bases, and 21 bases lay between the germline ends. The CDR3 totals 18 residues. Germline assignment: CDR1 MDHEN and CDR2 SYDVKM. The CDR3: CASSLWGSSRKNGTEAFF. The CDR3 region has the DNA TGTGCCAGCAGTTTATGGGGCTCCAGCCGGAAGAATGGCACTGAAGCTTTCTTT.

This clonotype was observed at least ten times. The J gene is TRBJ2-1, the V gene TRBV28, with D unresolved. Trimming pared 1 base from V and 7 bases from J, leaving 2 bases between. The CDR3 contains 11 residues. Germline loops: CDR1 MDHEN, CDR2 SYDVKM. The CDR3 region is CASSLFNEQFF. The CDR3 DNA sequence: TGTGCCAGCAGTTTATTTAATGAGCAGTTCTTC. Based on the CDR3 plus reference TRBV28 and TRBJ2-1, the full variable domain is DVKVTQSSRYLVKRTGEKVFLECVQDMDHENMFWYRQDPGLGLRLIYFSYDVKMKEKGDIPEGYSVSREKKERFSLILESASTNQTSMYLCASSLFNEQFFGPGTRLTVL.

In its sample, this clonotype was seen many times. The rearrangement links TRBV20-1 to TRBJ1-5, with D possibly TRBD1 on 5 matching bases. Germline V lookup: CDR1 DFQATT, CDR2 SNEGSKA (reference sequence). The CDR3 is 16 residues long. V was clipped by 0 bases and J by 2 bases, with 14 bases between them. This CDR3 is CSARDKPGRGNQPQHF. CDR3 sequence (DNA): TGCAGTGCTAGAGATAAGCCGGGCAGGGGCAATCAGCCCCAGCATTTT.

There are a few counts of this clonotype. The rearrangement uses TRBV6-1 and TRBJ2-3; D might be TRBD2 (5 bases). The CDR3 runs to 15 residues. The V gene's germline CDR1 is MNHNS and CDR2 SASEGT. V lost 8 bases to trimming and J lost 3 bases, with 18 bases between them. DNA for the CDR3: TGTGCCAGCGCCCCAGCTACTACTAGTACAGATACGCAGTATTTT. Protein: CASAPATTSTDTQYF.

This clonotype was seen at least ten times. The chain links TRBV14 to TRBJ1-5; 8 bases are a match to TRBD1. CDR1 and CDR2 (germline): SGHDN, FVKESK. This CDR3 is built from 15 residues. J was trimmed by 5 bases and V by 8 bases; bases with no gene match: 11. The CDR3 coding sequence is TGTGCCAGCCCCCAACAGGGGGGTAGGGATCAGCCCCAGCATTTT. As protein: CASPQQGGRDQPQHF.

This clonotype was found a few times. The CDR3, as DNA: TGTGCCAGTAGTCTTATAGCGCCCGAATTGGGGCCAGATACGCAGTATTTT. Its translation is CASSLIAPELGPDTQYF. The chain combines TRBV19 with TRBJ2-3; D assignment may be TRBD1 or TRBD2 (5 bases each). V was shortened by 5 bases and J by 4 bases, with 22 bases between the two germline ends. Germline assignment: CDR1 LNHDA and CDR2 SQIVND (reference sequence). The CDR3 sequence is 17 residues long.

This clonotype has at least ten counts. The chain couples TRBV6-1 to TRBJ2-5; D is possibly TRBD1 or TRBD2 (5 bases each). This CDR3 has 15 residues. Germline V CDR1 and CDR2: MNHNS, SASEGT. The ends were cut back, 8 bases at V and 5 bases at J, with 21 bases in the middle. The CDR3 sequence is CASGKPRDPWETQYF. CDR3 nucleotide sequence: TGTGCCAGCGGAAAGCCCCGGGACCCATGGGAGACCCAGTACTTC.

This clonotype was detected ten times or more. The J gene is TRBJ2-1, the V gene TRBV20-1; D is ambiguous. The length of the CDR3 is 12 residues. In germline, CDR1 is DFQATT, CDR2 SNEGSKA (reference sequence). Trimming removed 1 base from V and 4 bases from J, with 5 bases in between. The CDR3 bases are TGCAGTGCTAGAGCAGGATACAATGAGCAGTTCTTC. Protein: CSARAGYNEQFF.

This clonotype was seen at least ten times. V is TRBV18 and J is TRBJ1-1, with unresolved D. The germline V gene has CDR1 KGHSH and CDR2 LQKENI. The ends were cut back, 3 bases at V and 1 base at J, with 12 bases in the middle. The CDR3 extends over 15 amino acids. CDR3 coding DNA: TGTGCCAGCTCACCCTTCAGCCAATGGAACACTGAAGCTTTCTTT. Its translation is CASSPFSQWNTEAFF.

This clonotype was seen at least ten times. The chain combines TRBV20-1 with TRBJ2-1, with 8 nucleotides matching TRBD2. This CDR3 is 14 amino acids long. CDR1 and CDR2 from the germline V gene are DFQATT and SNEGSKA (reference sequence). With V trimmed by 0 bases and J by 9 bases, 7 bases remained unmatched. The CDR3 loop is CSAREGGRSGEQFF. As DNA, the CDR3 is TGCAGTGCTAGAGAAGGCGGGAGGTCGGGTGAGCAGTTCTTC.

This clonotype was observed a few times. This chain links TRBV10-2 with TRBJ2-3; D remains ambiguous. The CDR3 is 14 residues long. Looked up from germline, CDR1 is WSHSY and CDR2 is SAAADI. The ends were cut back, 2 bases at V and 2 bases at J, with 8 bases in the middle. The DNA of the CDR3 is TGCGCCAGCAGTGAGGTCCAGGACACAGATACGCAGTATTTT. It translates to CASSEVQDTDTQYF.

The J gene is TRBJ1-6, the V gene TRBV12-3 or TRBV12-4, with D tentatively TRBD1 (5 bases). The CDR3 runs to 15 residues. Trimming cost V 2 bases and J 5 bases, with 10 bases left between them. The CDR3 region is CASSLREGDNSPLHF. CDR3 DNA: TGTGCCAGCAGTTTACGGGAAGGGGATAATTCACCCCTCCACTTT.

This rearrangement joins TRBV11-3 to TRBJ1-4, with D tentatively TRBD1 (6 bases). The germline V and J ends were trimmed by 5 bases and 0 bases, with 16 bases remaining between them. Germline V gene sequence: CDR1 SGHNT, CDR2 YENEEA. The CDR3 has 17 residues. The chain's CDR3 is CASSAPDSAPTNEKLFF. CDR3 DNA: TGTGCCAGCAGCGCCCCGGACAGCGCTCCAACTAATGAAAAACTGTTTTTT.

This clonotype has a handful of counts. The V and J genes are TRBV30 and TRBJ2-6; D call uncertain. The CDR3 spans 13 residues. Germline-derived CDR1 and CDR2 are GTSNPN and SVGIG (reference sequence). The V end was cut by 1 base, the J end by 10 bases, with 11 bases between. For the CDR3, the DNA is TGTGCCTGGAGTGGGGCAGTTCAGAACGTCCTGACTTTC. Translated: CAWSGAVQNVLTF.

The V and J genes are TRBV27 and TRBJ2-1; 8 positions match TRBD2. V gave up 8 bases and J gave up 9 bases; unmatched junction bases: 12. Germline CDR1 MNHEY, CDR2 SMNVEV (reference sequence). This CDR3 is 14 amino acids long. The CDR3 bases are TGTGCCAGCTCCCTCACGGGGGGGGCCGGTGAGCAGTTCTTC. Its protein is CASSLTGGAGEQFF.

Many counts were recorded for this clonotype. The chain carries TRBV6-9 and TRBJ1-2; D might be TRBD1 (5 bases). The ends were cut back, 4 bases at V and 10 bases at J, with 19 bases in the middle. CDR1 is MNHGY, CDR2 SVAAGI, per germline. The CDR3 runs to 14 residues. CDR3 sequence: CASSSTGAQSAYTF. Here the CDR3 DNA reads TGTGCCAGCAGTTCCACCGGGGCCCAAAGTGCCTACACCTTC.

This clonotype was counted ten times or more. The V and J genes are TRBV9 and TRBJ2-1; 7 nucleotides align to TRBD1. Trimming at V came to 0 bases and at J to 5 bases, leaving 8 bases not matched to a gene. The length of the CDR3 is 16 residues. The germline V gene encodes CDR1 SGDLS and CDR2 YYNGEE. The CDR3 reads CASSVVLGTVDNEQFF. CDR3 nucleotide sequence: TGTGCCAGCAGCGTAGTCCTCGGGACAGTTGACAATGAGCAGTTCTTC.

This clonotype was seen many times. The gene calls are TRBV18 and TRBJ2-3, with a tentative D call TRBD2 (6 bases). Trimming stripped 4 bases from V and 5 bases from J, with 16 bases between. The CDR3 covers 15 residues. The germline V gene encodes CDR1 KGHSH and CDR2 LQKENI. The CDR3 DNA reads TGTGCCAGCTCACGGGGCGGGATGACTGGAGATACGCAGTATTTT. Amino acids: CASSRGGMTGDTQYF.

In this sample, this clonotype turned up many times. The rearrangement joins TRBV28 to TRBJ2-7, with 7 bases aligning to TRBD2. The ends lost 8 bases at V and 5 bases at J; junction bases unmatched: 15. The CDR3 runs 15 residues. Germline V gives CDR1 MDHEN, CDR2 SYDVKM. CDR3 DNA sequence: TGTGCCAGCCTGGAAACGGGGGGTTCCGATCACGAGCAGTACTTC. Protein sequence: CASLETGGSDHEQYF.

On this clonotype itself: A much larger clone lies one base from this, so it may be a read error. This chain joins TRBV24-1 and TRBJ2-7; 11 bases align to TRBD2. This CDR3 spans 16 amino acids. Germline V gives CDR1 KGHDR, CDR2 SFDVKD. CDR3 bases: TGTGTCACCAGTGGTTCTAGCGGGAGGCCTCCCTACGAGCAGTACTTC. Its translation: CVTSGSSGRPPYEQYF.

This sequence joins TRBV5-6 and TRBJ2-5; D is possibly TRBD2 (7 bases). The CDR3 spans 18 residues. The germline gives CDR1 SGHDT, CDR2 YYEEEE. V was pared by 4 bases and J by 4 bases, with 26 bases between. In nucleotides, the CDR3 is TGTGCCAGCAGCCCGTTCATGGACGGGGGTAGGGGGGGAGAGACCCAGTACTTC. Translating it yields CASSPFMDGGRGGETQYF.

This clonotype was observed many times. The CDR3 sequence is CASSLVSGLRSNQPQHF. CDR3 DNA sequence: TGTGCCAGCAGTTTAGTGTCAGGTCTTCGTAGCAATCAGCCCCAGCATTTT. The chain uses TRBV28 and TRBJ1-5; no reliable D call. Between the trimmed V and J ends, which lost 2 bases and 0 bases, there was a span of 14 bases. Germline CDR1 and CDR2: MDHEN and SYDVKM. This CDR3 has 17 residues.